This T cell receptor (beta chain) was obtained from a study of Graves' ophthalmopathy and Graves' hyperthyroidism. As the template, RNA transcripts were used to amplify TCR beta CDR3 regions. HTBI-primed first-round RT-PCR preceded second-round multiplex PCR. TCRdb re-derived calls from the multiplex PCR reads in MiXCR, one entry per CDR3 protein. The sample shows just over 600,000 distinct CDR3 sequences, approximately 22% of them seen only once. Ineligible for inclusion were patients with other autoimmune diseases, uncontrolled infections, pregnancy or lactation. Symptoms, serum thyroxine and TRAb, thyroid ultrasound, and orbital computed tomography formed the diagnostic basis. A few counts support this clonotype. The CDR3 loop spans 12 amino acids. The V and J ends lost 4 bases and 6 bases respectively, with 9 bases between them. Germline V gives CDR1 PRHDT, CDR2 FYEKMQ (reference sequence).

The sequenced sample was peripheral blood. The sequence was obtained from a woman aged 18-29 years with stable Graves' hyperthyroidism. Some clones in this sample may be carry-over from other donors' samples. This rearrangement joins TRBV13 to TRBJ1-2; the D is unclear. CDR3 region: CASSSSRDGYTF. CDR3 bases: TGTGCCAGCAGCTCGTCCCGGGATGGCTACACCTTC. Full variable domain (rest looked up from reference TRBV13 and TRBJ1-2): AAGVIQSPRHLIKEKRETATLKCYPIPRHDTVYWYQQGPGQDPQFLISFYEKMQSDKGSIPDRFSAQQFSDYHSELNMSSLELGDSALYFCASSSSRDGYTFGSGTRLTVV.